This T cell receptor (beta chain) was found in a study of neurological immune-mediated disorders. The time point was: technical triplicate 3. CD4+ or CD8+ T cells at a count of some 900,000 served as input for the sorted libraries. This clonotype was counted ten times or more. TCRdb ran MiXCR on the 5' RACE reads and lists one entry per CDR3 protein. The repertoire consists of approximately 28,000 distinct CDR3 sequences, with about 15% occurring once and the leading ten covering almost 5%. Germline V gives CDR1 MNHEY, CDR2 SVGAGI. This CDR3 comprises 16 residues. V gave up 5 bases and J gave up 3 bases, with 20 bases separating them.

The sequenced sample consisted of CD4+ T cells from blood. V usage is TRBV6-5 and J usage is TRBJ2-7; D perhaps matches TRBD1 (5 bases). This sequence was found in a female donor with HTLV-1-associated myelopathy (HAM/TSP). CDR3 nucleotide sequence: TGTGCCAGCAGTCCACTCAGGGCTTCCAGGGTCTACGAGCAGTACTTC. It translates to CASSPLRASRVYEQYF.